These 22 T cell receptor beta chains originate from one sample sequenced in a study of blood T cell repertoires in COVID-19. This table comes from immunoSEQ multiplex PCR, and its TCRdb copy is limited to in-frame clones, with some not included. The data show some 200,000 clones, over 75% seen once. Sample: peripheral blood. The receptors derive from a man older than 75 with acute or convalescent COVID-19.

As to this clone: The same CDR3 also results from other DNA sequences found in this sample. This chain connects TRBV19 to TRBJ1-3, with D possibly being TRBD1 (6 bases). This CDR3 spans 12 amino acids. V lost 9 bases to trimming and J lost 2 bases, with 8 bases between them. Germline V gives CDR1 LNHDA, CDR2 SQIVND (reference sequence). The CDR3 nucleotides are TGTGCCAGCAACAGGGCTGGAAACACCATATATTTT. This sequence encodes CASNRAGNTIYF.

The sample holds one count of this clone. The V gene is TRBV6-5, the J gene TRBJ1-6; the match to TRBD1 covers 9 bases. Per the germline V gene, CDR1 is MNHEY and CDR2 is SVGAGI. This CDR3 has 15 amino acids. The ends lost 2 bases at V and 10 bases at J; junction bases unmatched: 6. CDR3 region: CASSYGTGIGSPLHF. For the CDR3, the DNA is TGTGCCAGCAGTTACGGGACAGGGATAGGATCACCCCTCCACTTT.

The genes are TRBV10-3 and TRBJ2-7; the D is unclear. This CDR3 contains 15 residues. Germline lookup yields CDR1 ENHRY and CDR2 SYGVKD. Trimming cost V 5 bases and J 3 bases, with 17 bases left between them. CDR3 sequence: CAISLVGPKIYEQYV. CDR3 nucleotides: TGTGCCATCAGTCTCGTCGGTCCGAAAATCTACGAGCAGTACGTC.

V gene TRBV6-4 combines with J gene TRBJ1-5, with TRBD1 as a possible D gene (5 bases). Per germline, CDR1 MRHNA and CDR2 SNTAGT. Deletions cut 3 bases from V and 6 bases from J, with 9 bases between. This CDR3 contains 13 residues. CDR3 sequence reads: CASSEGEGQPQHF. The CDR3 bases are TGTGCCAGCAGTGAAGGGGAGGGTCAGCCCCAGCATTTT.

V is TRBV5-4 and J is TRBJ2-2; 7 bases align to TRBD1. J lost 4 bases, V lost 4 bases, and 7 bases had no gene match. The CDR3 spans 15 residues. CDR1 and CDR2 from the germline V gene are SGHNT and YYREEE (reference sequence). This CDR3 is CASSAQTGSTGELFF. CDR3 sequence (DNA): TGTGCCAGCAGCGCCCAGACAGGGTCCACCGGGGAGCTGTTTTTT.

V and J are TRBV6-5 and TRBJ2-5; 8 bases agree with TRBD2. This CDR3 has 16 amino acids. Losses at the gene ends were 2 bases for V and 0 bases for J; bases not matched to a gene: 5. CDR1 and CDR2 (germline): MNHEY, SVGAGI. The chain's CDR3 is CASSYGVAGNQETQYF. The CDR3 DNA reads TGTGCCAGCAGTTACGGCGTAGCGGGGAACCAAGAGACCCAGTACTTC.

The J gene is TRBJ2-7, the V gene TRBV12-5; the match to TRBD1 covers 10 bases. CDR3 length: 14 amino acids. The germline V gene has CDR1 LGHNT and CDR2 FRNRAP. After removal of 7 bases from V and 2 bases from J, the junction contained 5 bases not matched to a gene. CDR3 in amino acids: CASVPGQGAYEQYV. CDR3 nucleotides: TGTGCTAGTGTTCCCGGACAGGGGGCCTACGAGCAGTACGTC.

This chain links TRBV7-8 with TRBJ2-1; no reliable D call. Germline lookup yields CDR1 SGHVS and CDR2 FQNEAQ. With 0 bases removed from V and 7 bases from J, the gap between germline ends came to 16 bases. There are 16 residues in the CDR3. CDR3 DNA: TGTGCCAGCAGCTTAGCAGGAGCCCCGTCGTGGAATGAGCAGTTCTTC. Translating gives CASSLAGAPSWNEQFF.

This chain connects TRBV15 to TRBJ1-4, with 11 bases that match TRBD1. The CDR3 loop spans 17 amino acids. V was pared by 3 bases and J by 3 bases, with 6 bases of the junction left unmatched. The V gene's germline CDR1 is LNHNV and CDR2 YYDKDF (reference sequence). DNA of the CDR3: TGTGCCACCAGCAGGAGGACAGGGGGCGCAGCTAATGAAAAACTGTTTTTT. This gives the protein CATSRRTGGAANEKLFF.

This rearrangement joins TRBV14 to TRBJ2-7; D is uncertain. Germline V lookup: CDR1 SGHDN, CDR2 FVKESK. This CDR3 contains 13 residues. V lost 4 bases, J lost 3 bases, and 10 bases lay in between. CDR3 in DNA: TGTGCCAGCAGCCCTCCCCCAGGCTACGAGCAGTACTTC. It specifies CASSPPPGYEQYF.

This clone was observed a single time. This chain's CDR3 is CATFDSSYNEQFF. The CDR3 nucleotides read TGTGCCACCTTCGACAGCTCCTACAATGAGCAGTTCTTC. The chain combines TRBV6-5 with TRBJ2-1; a weak D match, TRBD1 (5 bases). Per germline, CDR1 MNHEY and CDR2 SVGAGI. The ends were cut back, 10 bases at V and 0 bases at J, with 10 bases in the middle. This CDR3 is 13 amino acids long.

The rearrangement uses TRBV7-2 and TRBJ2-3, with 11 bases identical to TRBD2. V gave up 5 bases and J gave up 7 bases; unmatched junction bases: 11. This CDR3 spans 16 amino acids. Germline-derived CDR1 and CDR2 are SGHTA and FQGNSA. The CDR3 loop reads CASSAGTSGRTHTQYF. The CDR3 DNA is TGTGCCAGCAGCGCCGGGACTAGCGGACGCACGCATACGCAGTATTTT.

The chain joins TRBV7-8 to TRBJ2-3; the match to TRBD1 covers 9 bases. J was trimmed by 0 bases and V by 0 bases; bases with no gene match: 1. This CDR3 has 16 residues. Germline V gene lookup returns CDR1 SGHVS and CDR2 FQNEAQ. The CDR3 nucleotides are TGTGCCAGCAGCTTAGCGGGACAGGGTAGCACAGATACGCAGTATTTT. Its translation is CASSLAGQGSTDTQYF.

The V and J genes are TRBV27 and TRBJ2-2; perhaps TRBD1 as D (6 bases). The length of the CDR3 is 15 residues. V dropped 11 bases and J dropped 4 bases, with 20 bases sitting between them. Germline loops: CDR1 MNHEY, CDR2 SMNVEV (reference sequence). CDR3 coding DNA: TGTGCCTCCGCTGAAGGGACAAGGCCCACCGGGGAGCTGTTTTTT. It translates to CASAEGTRPTGELFF.

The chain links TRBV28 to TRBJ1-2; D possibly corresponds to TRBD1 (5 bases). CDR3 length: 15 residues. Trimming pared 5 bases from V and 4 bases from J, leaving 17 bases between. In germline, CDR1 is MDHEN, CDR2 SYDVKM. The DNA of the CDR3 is TGTGCCAGCAGTCTCGGCGGGACCGCCGGCTATGGCTACACCTTC. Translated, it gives CASSLGGTAGYGYTF.

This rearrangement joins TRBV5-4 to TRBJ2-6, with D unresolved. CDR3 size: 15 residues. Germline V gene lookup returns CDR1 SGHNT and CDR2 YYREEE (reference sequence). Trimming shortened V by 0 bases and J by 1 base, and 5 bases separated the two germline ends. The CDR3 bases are TGTGCCAGCAGCTTGGCCGGGTCTGGGGCCAACGTCCTGACTTTC. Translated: CASSLAGSGANVLTF.

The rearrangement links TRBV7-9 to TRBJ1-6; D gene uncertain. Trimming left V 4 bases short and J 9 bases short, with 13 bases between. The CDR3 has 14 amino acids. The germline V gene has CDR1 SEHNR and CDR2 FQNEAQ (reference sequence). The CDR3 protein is CASSSRVEGSPLHF. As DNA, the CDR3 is TGTGCCAGCAGCTCCCGGGTAGAGGGTTCACCCCTCCACTTT.

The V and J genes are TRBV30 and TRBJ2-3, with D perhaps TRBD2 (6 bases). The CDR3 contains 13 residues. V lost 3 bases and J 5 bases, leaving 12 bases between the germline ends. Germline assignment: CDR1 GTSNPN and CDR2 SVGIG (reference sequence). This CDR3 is CAWSRAGLDTQYF. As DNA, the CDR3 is TGTGCCTGGAGCCGAGCGGGCTTAGATACGCAGTATTTT.

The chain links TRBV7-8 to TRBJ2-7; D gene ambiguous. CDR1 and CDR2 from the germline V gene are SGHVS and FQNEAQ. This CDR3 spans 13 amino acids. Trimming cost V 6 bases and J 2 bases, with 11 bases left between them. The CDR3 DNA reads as TGTGCCAGCAGTCCGCCCGGAGCCTACGAGCAGTACGTC. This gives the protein CASSPPGAYEQYV.

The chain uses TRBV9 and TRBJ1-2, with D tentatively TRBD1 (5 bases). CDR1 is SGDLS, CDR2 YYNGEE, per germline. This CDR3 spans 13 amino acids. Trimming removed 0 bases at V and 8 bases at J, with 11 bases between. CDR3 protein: CASSVEGVRGYTF. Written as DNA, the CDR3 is TGTGCCAGCAGCGTAGAAGGGGTGAGGGGCTACACCTTC.

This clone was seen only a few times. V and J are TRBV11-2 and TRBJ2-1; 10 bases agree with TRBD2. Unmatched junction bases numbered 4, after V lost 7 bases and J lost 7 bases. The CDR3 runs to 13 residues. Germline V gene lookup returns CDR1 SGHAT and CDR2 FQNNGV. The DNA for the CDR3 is TGTGCCAGCAAGGGACTAGCGCTAAATGAGCAGTTCTTC. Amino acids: CASKGLALNEQFF.

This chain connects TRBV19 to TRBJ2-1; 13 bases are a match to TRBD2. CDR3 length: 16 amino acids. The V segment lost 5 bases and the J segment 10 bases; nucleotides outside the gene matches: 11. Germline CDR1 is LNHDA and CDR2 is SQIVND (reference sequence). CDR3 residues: CASSVILAGGRGEQFF. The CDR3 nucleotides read TGTGCCAGTAGTGTAATACTAGCGGGAGGGCGTGGGGAGCAGTTCTTC.